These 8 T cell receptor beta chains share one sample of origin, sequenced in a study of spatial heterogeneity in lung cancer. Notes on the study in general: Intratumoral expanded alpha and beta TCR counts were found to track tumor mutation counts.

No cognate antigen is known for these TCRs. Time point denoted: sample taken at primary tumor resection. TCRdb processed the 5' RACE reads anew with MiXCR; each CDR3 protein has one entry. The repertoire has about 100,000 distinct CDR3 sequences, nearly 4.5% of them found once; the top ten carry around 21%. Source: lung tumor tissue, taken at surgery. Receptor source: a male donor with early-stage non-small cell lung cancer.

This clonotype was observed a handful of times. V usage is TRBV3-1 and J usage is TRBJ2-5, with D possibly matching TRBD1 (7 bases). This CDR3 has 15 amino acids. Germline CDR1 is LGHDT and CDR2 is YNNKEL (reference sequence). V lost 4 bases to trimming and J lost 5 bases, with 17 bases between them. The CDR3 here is CASSPGGFLGETQYF. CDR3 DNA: TGTGCCAGCAGCCCAGGGGGGTTCCTGGGCGAGACCCAGTACTTC.

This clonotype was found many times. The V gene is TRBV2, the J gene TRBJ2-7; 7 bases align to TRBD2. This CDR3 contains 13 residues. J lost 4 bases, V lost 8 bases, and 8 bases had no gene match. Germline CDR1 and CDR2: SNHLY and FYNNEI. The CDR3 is CASVLAANYEQYF. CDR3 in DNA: TGTGCCAGCGTTCTAGCGGCTAATTACGAGCAGTACTTC.

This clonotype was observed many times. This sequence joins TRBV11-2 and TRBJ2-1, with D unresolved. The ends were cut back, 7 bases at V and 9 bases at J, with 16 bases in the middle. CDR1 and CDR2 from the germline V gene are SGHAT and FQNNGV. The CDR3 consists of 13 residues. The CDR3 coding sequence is TGTGCCAGCAACCAAGATGCGGAGCGTGAGCAGTTCTTC. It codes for CASNQDAEREQFF. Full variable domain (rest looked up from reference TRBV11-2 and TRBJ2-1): EAGVAQSPRYKIIEKRQSVAFWCNPISGHATLYWYQQILGQGPKLLIQFQNNGVVDDSQLPKDRFSAERLKGVDSTLKIQPAKLEDSAVYLCASNQDAEREQFFGPGTRLTVL.

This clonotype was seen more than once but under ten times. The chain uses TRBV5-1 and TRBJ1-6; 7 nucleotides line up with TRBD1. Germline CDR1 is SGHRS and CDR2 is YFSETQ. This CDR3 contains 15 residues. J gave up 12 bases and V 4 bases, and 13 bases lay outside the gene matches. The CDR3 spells CASSPREGAGEPLHF. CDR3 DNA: TGCGCCAGCAGCCCCCGGGAGGGGGCCGGAGAACCCCTCCACTTT. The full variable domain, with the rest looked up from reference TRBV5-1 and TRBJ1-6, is KAGVTQTPRYLIKTRGQQVTLSCSPISGHRSVSWYQQTPGQGLQFLFEYFSETQRNKGNFPGRFSGRQFSNSRSEMNVSTLELGDSALYLCASSPREGAGEPLHFGNGTRLTVT.

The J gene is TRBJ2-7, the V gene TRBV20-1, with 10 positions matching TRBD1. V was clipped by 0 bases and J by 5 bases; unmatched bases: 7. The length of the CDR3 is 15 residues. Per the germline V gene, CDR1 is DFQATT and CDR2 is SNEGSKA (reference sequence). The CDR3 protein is CSARDKGTGADEQYF. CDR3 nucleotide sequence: TGCAGTGCTAGAGATAAAGGGACAGGGGCGGACGAGCAGTACTTC.

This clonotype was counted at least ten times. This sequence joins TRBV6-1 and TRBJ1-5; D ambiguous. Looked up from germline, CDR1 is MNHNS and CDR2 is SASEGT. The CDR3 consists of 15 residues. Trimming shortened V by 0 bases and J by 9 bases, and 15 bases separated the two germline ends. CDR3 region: CASSEAQEGILPQHF. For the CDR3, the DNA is TGTGCCAGCAGTGAAGCGCAGGAGGGAATATTGCCCCAGCATTTT.

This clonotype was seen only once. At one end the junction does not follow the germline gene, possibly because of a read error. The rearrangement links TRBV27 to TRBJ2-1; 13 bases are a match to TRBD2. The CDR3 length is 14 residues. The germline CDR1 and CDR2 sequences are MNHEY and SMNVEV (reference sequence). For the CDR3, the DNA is TGTGCCAGCAGTACTAGCGGGAGGGCCAATGAACAGTTCTTC. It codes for CASSTSGRANEQFF.

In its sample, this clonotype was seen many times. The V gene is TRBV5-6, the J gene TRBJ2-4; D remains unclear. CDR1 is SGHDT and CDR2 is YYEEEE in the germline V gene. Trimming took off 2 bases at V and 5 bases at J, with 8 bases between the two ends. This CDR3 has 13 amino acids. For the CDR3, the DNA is TGTGCCAGCAGCTTTGCATCAGAAAACATTCAGTACTTC. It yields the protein CASSFASENIQYF.